The T cell receptor (beta chain) under discussion was sequenced for a study of blood T cell repertoires in COVID-19. Study-level background: Acute and convalescent COVID-19 specimens originated in the United States, Italy and Spain.

Per the original methods: Reference gene primer amplification in the assay estimated nucleated cell counts. Clones were sequenced by immunoSEQ multiplex PCR, and TCRdb holds only the in-frame ones, with some missing. The V and J calls and clone size were taken over from that table, and D and trimming were inferred from the DNA. The profile shows more than 45,000 clones, 65% to 85% of them singletons. CDR1 is SNHLY, CDR2 FYNNEI, per germline. V lost 4 bases, J lost 7 bases, and 10 bases stayed unmatched. The length of the CDR3 is 16 residues. The sample taken for sequencing was peripheral blood. The genes are TRBV2 and TRBJ2-5; 12 positions agree with TRBD2. The source is a man aged 80 or over with COVID-19, enrolled during active disease. CDR3: CASSVTSGRRSGTQYF. CDR3 DNA sequence: TGTGCCAGCAGTGTGACTAGCGGGAGAAGATCCGGGACCCAGTACTTC.